The present TCR beta chain was sequenced within a study of T cell responses to AZD1222 COVID-19 vaccine. Repertoires were generated with immunoSEQ multiplex PCR, while TCRdb's copy carries only in-frame clones and drops some. The table lists approximately 150,000 clones, 88% of them singletons. Trimming took 5 bases from V and 6 from J, leaving 16 bases between them. Germline V CDR1 and CDR2: MNHEY, SVGEGT. The CDR3 sequence is 14 residues long. Source: peripheral blood, taken 28 days after the second dose of the MenACWY control vaccine. The V gene is TRBV6-2 or TRBV6-3, the J gene TRBJ1-2, with D unclear. This clonotype originated in an adult who received the MenACWY meningococcal vaccine as a control. Here the CDR3 reads CASSTGFKVHGYTF. The CDR3 DNA reads as TGTGCCAGCAGTACTGGATTTAAGGTGCATGGCTACACCTTC.